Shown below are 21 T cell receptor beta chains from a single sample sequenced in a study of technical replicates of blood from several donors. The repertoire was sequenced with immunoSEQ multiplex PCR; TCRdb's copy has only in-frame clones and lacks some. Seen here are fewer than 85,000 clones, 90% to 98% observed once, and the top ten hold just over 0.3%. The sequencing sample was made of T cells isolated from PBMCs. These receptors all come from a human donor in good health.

CDR3 loop: CSVAGGEWTNEKLFF. DNA of the CDR3: TGCAGCGTTGCAGGGGGTGAATGGACTAATGAAAAACTGTTTTTT. The rearrangement uses TRBV29-1 and TRBJ1-4; 7 bases align to TRBD1. Germline values: CDR1 SQVTM, CDR2 ANQGSEA. The CDR3 has 15 amino acids. With V trimmed by 4 bases and J by 2 bases, 7 bases remained unmatched.

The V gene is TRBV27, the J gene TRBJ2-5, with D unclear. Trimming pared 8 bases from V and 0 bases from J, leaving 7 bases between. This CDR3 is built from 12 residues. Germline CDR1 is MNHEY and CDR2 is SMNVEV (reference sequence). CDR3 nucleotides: TGTGCCAGCCGAGGTTACCAAGAGACCCAGTACTTC. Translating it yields CASRGYQETQYF.

CDR3 amino acids: CASATRDRGYNEQFF. Written as DNA, the CDR3 is TGTGCCAGTGCGACCCGGGACAGGGGGTACAATGAGCAGTTCTTC. The chain uses TRBV7-9 and TRBJ2-1; 11 bases align to TRBD1. The junction had 8 bases not matched to a gene; V was cut back by 9 bases and J by 4 bases. The CDR3 length is 15 residues. Germline V gives CDR1 SEHNR, CDR2 FQNEAQ (reference sequence).

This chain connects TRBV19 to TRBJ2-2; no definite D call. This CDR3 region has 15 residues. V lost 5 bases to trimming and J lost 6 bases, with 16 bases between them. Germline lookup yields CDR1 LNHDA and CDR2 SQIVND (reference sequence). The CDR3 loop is CASSLTPTQAGELFF. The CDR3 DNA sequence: TGTGCCAGTAGTCTAACCCCGACCCAGGCCGGGGAGCTGTTTTTT.

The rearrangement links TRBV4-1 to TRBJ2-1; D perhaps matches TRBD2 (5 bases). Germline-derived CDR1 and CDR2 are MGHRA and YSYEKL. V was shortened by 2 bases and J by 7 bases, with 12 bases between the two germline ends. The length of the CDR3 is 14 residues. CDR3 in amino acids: CASSQLREQNEQFF. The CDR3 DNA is TGCGCCAGCAGCCAACTAAGGGAGCAGAATGAGCAGTTCTTC.

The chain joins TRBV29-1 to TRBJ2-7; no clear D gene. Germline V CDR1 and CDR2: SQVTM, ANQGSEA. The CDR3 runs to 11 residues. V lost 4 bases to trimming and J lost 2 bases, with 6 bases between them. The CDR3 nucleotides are TGCAGCGTTGGCGGAGCCTACGAGCAGTACTTC. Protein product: CSVGGAYEQYF.

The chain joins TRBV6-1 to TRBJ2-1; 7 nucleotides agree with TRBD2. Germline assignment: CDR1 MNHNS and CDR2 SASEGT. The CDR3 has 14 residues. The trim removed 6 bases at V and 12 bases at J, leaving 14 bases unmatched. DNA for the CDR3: TGTGCCAGCAGGGAACATAGCGGGCGAGCAGGGCAGTTCTTC. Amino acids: CASREHSGRAGQFF.

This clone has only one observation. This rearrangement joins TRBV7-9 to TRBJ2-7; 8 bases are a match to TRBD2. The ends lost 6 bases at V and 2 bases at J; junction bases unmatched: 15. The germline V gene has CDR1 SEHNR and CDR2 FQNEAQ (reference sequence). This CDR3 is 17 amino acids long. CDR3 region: CASSSTSGNPPPYEQYF. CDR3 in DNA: TGTGCCAGCAGTTCAACTAGCGGTAATCCCCCTCCCTACGAGCAGTACTTC.

The CDR3 region has the DNA TGTGCCAGCAGTCTCGGGGTTAGCGCCTACGAGCAGTACTTC. It yields the protein CASSLGVSAYEQYF. The chain is built from TRBV27 and TRBJ2-7; D possibly corresponds to TRBD2 (5 bases). The V end was cut by 5 bases, the J end by 2 bases, with 13 bases between. The CDR3 is 14 amino acids. Germline V gene sequence: CDR1 MNHEY, CDR2 SMNVEV (reference sequence).

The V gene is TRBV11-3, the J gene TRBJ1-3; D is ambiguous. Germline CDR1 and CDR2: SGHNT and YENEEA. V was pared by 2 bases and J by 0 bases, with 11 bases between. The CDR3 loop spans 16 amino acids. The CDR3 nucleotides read TGTGCCAGCAGCTTAAGTGCCCTGCGCTCTGGAAACACCATATATTTT. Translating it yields CASSLSALRSGNTIYF.

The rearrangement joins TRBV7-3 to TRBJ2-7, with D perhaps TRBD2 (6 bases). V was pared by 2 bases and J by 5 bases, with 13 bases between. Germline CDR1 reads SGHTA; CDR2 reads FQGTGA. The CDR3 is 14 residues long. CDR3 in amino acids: CASSLYPAGHEQYF. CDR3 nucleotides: TGTGCCAGCAGCTTATACCCAGCGGGCCACGAGCAGTACTTC. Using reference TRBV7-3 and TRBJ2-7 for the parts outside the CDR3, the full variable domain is GAGVSQTPSNKVTEKGKYVELRCDPISGHTALYWYRQSLGQGPEFLIYFQGTGAADDSGLPNDRFFAVRPEGSVSTLKIQRTERGDSAVYLCASSLYPAGHEQYFGPGTRLTVT.

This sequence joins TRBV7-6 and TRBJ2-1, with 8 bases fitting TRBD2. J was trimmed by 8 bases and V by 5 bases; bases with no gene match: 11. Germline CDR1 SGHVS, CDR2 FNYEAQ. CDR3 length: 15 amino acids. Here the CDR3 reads CASSQTVAGIHEQFF. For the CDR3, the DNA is TGTGCCAGCAGCCAGACTGTAGCGGGAATTCATGAGCAGTTCTTC.

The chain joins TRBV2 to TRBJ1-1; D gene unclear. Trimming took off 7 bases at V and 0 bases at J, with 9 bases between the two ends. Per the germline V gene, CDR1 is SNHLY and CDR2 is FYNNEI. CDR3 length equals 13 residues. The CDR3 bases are TGTGCCAGCAATGCAGACATGAACACTGAAGCTTTCTTT. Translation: CASNADMNTEAFF.

CDR3 sequence: CATSRDSPKPGELFF. CDR3 nucleotides: TGTGCCACCAGCAGAGATTCACCCAAGCCCGGGGAGCTGTTTTTT. V is TRBV15 and J is TRBJ2-2; no definite D call. V lost 0 bases, J lost 6 bases, and 11 bases lay in between. CDR3 length: 15 amino acids. The germline CDR1 and CDR2 sequences are LNHNV and YYDKDF (reference sequence).

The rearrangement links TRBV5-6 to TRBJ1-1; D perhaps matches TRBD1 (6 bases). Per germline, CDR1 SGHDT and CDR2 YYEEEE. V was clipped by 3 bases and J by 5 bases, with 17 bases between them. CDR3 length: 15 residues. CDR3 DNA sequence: TGTGCCAGCAGCTCTCAAGGGGGGGGCTGGACTGAAGCTTTCTTT. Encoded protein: CASSSQGGGWTEAFF.

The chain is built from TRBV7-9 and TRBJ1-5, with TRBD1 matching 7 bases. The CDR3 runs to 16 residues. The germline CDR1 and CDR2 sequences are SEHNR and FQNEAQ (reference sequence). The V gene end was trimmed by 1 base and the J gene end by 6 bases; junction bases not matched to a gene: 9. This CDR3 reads CASSLVNRQGLQPQHF. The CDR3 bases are TGTGCCAGCAGCTTAGTTAACCGACAGGGCCTTCAGCCCCAGCATTTT.

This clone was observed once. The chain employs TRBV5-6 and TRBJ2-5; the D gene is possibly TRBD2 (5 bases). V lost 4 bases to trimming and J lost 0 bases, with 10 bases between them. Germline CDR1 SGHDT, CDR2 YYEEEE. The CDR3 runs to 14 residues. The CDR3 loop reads CASSLREDQETQYF. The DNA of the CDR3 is TGTGCCAGCAGCCTCCGGGAAGACCAAGAGACCCAGTACTTC.

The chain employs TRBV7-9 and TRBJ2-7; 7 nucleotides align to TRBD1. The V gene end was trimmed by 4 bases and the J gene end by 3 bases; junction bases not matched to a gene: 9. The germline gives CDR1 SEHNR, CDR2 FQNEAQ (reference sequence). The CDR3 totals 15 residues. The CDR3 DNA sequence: TGTGCCAGCAGCTCCCTAAGACAGGGTGGCTACGAGCAGTACTTC. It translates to CASSSLRQGGYEQYF.

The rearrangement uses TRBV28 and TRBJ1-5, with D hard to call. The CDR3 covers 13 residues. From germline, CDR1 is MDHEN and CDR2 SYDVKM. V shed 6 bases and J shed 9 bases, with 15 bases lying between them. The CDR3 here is CASSPPTVPPQHF. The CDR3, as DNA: TGTGCCAGCAGCCCTCCTACAGTCCCGCCCCAGCATTTT.

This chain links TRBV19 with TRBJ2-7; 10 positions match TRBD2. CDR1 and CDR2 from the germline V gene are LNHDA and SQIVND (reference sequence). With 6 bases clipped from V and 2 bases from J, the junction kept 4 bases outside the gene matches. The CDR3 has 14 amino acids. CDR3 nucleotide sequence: TGTGCCAGTAGGGTAACTAGCGGGACCTACGAGCAGTACTTC. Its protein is CASRVTSGTYEQYF. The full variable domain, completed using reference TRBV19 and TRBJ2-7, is DGGITQSPKYLFRKEGQNVTLSCEQNLNHDAMYWYRQDPGQGLRLIYYSQIVNDFQKGDIAEGYSVSREKKESFPLTVTSAQKNPTAFYLCASRVTSGTYEQYFGPGTRLTVT.

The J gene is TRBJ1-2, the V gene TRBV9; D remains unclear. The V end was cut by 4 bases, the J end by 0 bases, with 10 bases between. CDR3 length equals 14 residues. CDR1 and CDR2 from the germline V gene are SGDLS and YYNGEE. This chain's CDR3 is CASSIADSNYGYTF. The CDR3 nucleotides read TGTGCCAGCAGCATAGCAGACTCTAACTATGGCTACACCTTC. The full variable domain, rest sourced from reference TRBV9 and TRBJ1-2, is DSGVTQTPKHLITATGQRVTLRCSPRSGDLSVYWYQQSLDQGLQFLIQYYNGEERAKGNILERFSAQQFPDLHSELNLSSLELGDSALYFCASSIADSNYGYTFGSGTRLTVV.